These 28 T cell receptor beta chains were all obtained from the same sample, sequenced in a study of blood T cells in healthy people across ages. A second PCR of 7 to 11 cycles used a sample-barcoded 5' primer and a J-beta primer mix. From the 5' RACE reads, TCRdb called clonotypes with MiXCR, one entry per CDR3 protein. The sample records a few hundred thousand distinct CDR3 sequences, 52% being singletons. Sequencing was done on a sample of blood. The receptor set was obtained from a man between 60 and 75 years old in good health.

The V call is TRBV7-2, the J call TRBJ2-2; weak D call: TRBD1 (6 bases). The CDR3 is 15 residues long. From germline, CDR1 is SGHTA and CDR2 FQGNSA. Trimming cost V 1 base and J 7 bases, with 13 bases left between them. CDR3 residues: CASSLGQVQSGELFF. The CDR3 nucleotides read TGTGCCAGCAGCTTAGGACAGGTTCAGAGCGGGGAGCTGTTTTTT.

The chain uses TRBV27 and TRBJ1-2; D is uncertain. The CDR3 spans 14 residues. Germline-derived CDR1 and CDR2 are MNHEY and SMNVEV (reference sequence). Trimming pared 7 bases from V and 1 base from J, leaving 13 bases between. This chain's CDR3 is CASKENHFNYGYTF. CDR3 nucleotide sequence: TGTGCCAGCAAAGAAAACCATTTTAACTATGGCTACACCTTC.

The CDR3 coding sequence is TGTGCCAGCAGCGGCACGGGGACAGTAAACTATGGCTACACCTTC. Translation: CASSGTGTVNYGYTF. The J gene is TRBJ1-2, the V gene TRBV7-9, with 7 bases that match TRBD1. The ends lost 5 bases at V and 2 bases at J; junction bases unmatched: 8. The CDR3 loop spans 15 amino acids. CDR1 is SEHNR and CDR2 is FQNEAQ in the germline V gene (reference sequence).

This clonotype was seen more than once but under ten times. CDR3 bases: TGTGCCAGCAGAGGTACTAGGGGTTCCACAGATACGCAGTATTTT. Its protein product is CASRGTRGSTDTQYF. The chain combines TRBV11-2 with TRBJ2-3; either TRBD1 or TRBD2 may supply D (5 bases each). The CDR3 has 15 amino acids. Trimming cost V 6 bases and J 2 bases, with 15 bases left between them. Germline V CDR1 and CDR2: SGHAT, FQNNGV.

The table lists this clonotype with a few counts. The chain couples TRBV2 to TRBJ1-5, with 9 nucleotides matching TRBD1. This CDR3 has 17 residues. The V gene's germline CDR1 is SNHLY and CDR2 FYNNEI. With 5 bases clipped from V and 1 base from J, the junction kept 9 bases outside the gene matches. CDR3 region: CASSRDRVFGSNQPQHF. The DNA for the CDR3 is TGTGCCAGCAGTCGGGACAGGGTATTTGGAAGCAATCAGCCCCAGCATTTT.

The chain recombines TRBV2 with TRBJ2-5; D remains unclear. Trimming took off 4 bases at V and 5 bases at J, with 14 bases between the two ends. This CDR3 contains 14 residues. CDR1 is SNHLY, CDR2 FYNNEI, per germline. CDR3 bases: TGTGCCAGCAGTGGAGATTGGGTCTCTGAGACCCAGTACTTC. Amino acid sequence: CASSGDWVSETQYF.

This clonotype was counted only a few times. J is TRBJ1-6 and V is TRBV18, with a tentative D call TRBD1 (5 bases). V was clipped by 2 bases and J by 8 bases, with 16 bases between them. The CDR3 contains 16 residues. From germline, CDR1 is KGHSH and CDR2 LQKENI. Here the CDR3 reads CASSPGGRVGDSPLHF. The CDR3 nucleotides read TGTGCCAGCTCACCAGGAGGACGGGTGGGGGATTCACCCCTCCACTTT. The full variable domain, with the rest looked up from reference TRBV18 and TRBJ1-6, is NAGVMQNPRHLVRRRGQEARLRCSPMKGHSHVYWYRQLPEEGLKFMVYLQKENIIDESGMPKERFSAEFPKEGPSILRIQQVVRGDSAAYFCASSPGGRVGDSPLHFGNGTRLTVT.

This clonotype has only a few counts. The J gene is TRBJ2-3, the V gene TRBV10-3; 7 bases are a match to TRBD2. CDR3 length equals 11 residues. Trimming cost V 10 bases and J 3 bases; bases outside gene matches: 1. Germline values: CDR1 ENHRY, CDR2 SYGVKD. The CDR3 region has the DNA TGTGCCACCGGGGGGACAGATACGCAGTATTTT. The encoded protein is CATGGTDTQYF.

In regard to this clonotype: The limits of the CDR3 on the DNA are not certain, so only TCRdb's listed CDR3 is given. The chain has TRBV6-2 or TRBV6-3 and TRBJ2-6; the DNA was not used to check the table's D call, TRBD2. The CDR3 region is 16 residues in length, termini included. Germline V gives CDR1 MNHEY, CDR2 SVGEGT. The CDR3 loop reads CASIPPFGSGANVPTF.

With regard to this clonotype: A read error is possible here, since a much larger clone lies one base away. This chain joins TRBV6-5 and TRBJ2-7; TRBD1 is a possible D gene (6 bases). This CDR3 contains 15 residues. Trimming removed 2 bases at V and 10 bases at J, with 21 bases between. Germline lookup yields CDR1 MNHEY and CDR2 SVGAGI. CDR3 nucleotides: TGTGCCAGCAGTTACACAGGGACAATGCAAGAGAACCAGTACTTC. Its protein is CASSYTGTMQENQYF.

The CDR3: CASNDYTDTQYF. In DNA form, the CDR3 reads TGTGCCAGCAATGATTACACAGATACGCAGTATTTT. The chain carries TRBV7-2 and TRBJ2-3, with D unclear. V gave up 7 bases and J gave up 2 bases, with 7 bases separating them. The CDR3 has 12 amino acids. The germline V gene has CDR1 SGHTA and CDR2 FQGNSA.

This chain joins TRBV2 and TRBJ1-5; the D is unclear. This CDR3 has 17 amino acids. CDR1 SNHLY and CDR2 FYNNEI come from the germline V gene. V was cut by 6 bases and J by 2 bases, with 20 bases left in between. The CDR3 DNA sequence: TGTGCCAGCAGCGGCAGAGTAGGGTCTGAAGGCAATCAGCCCCAGCATTTT. Residues: CASSGRVGSEGNQPQHF.

CDR3 sequence (DNA): TGTGCCAGCAGCTTACGGGACCTCGGGAAGACCCAGTACTTC. The encoded protein is CASSLRDLGKTQYF. The rearrangement uses TRBV11-2 and TRBJ2-5; D might be TRBD1 or TRBD2, each matching 5 bases. In germline, CDR1 is SGHAT, CDR2 FQNNGV. This CDR3 has 14 amino acids. V lost 2 bases to trimming and J lost 6 bases, with 13 bases between them.

The V gene is TRBV6-5, the J gene TRBJ1-2; 10 nucleotides agree with TRBD1. Germline assignment: CDR1 MNHEY and CDR2 SVGAGI. This CDR3 comprises 17 residues. Germline trimming cut 0 bases from V and 4 bases from J; bases unmatched to any gene: 8. In nucleotides, the CDR3 is TGTGCCAGCAGTTACTCTGGGACAGGGGACACCTTCTATGGCTACACCTTC. It yields the protein CASSYSGTGDTFYGYTF.

This sequence joins TRBV5-1 and TRBJ2-3, with D unclear. The length of the CDR3 is 14 residues. The germline V gene encodes CDR1 SGHRS and CDR2 YFSETQ. The ends were cut back, 0 bases at V and 2 bases at J, with 7 bases in the middle. The CDR3 region has the DNA TGCGCCAGCAGCTTGGCACAATTCACAGATACGCAGTATTTT. This sequence encodes CASSLAQFTDTQYF.

V usage is TRBV5-1 and J usage is TRBJ2-7, with TRBD2 as a possible D gene (6 bases). Looked up from germline, CDR1 is SGHRS and CDR2 is YFSETQ. CDR3 length: 14 amino acids. Trimming cost V 0 bases and J 3 bases, with 10 bases left between them. For the CDR3, the DNA is TGCGCCAGCAGCTTGGAAGCGGGCTACTACGAGCAGTACTTC. Residues: CASSLEAGYYEQYF.

The CDR3 coding sequence is TGTGCCAGCAGCTCCCCTGCCAGAGGCGCTAACTATGGCTACACCTTC. It specifies CASSSPARGANYGYTF. This chain joins TRBV5-6 and TRBJ1-2; no definite D call. CDR3 length: 16 residues. Germline values: CDR1 SGHDT, CDR2 YYEEEE. The V end lost 3 bases, the J end lost 0 bases, and 15 bases lay between the germline ends.

This clonotype was observed many times. It may be a read error: a sequence one base away is much more abundant. The chain carries TRBV7-9 and TRBJ2-1, with D tentatively TRBD1 (5 bases). Near its end, the DNA agrees better with TRBJ2-7, so the J call may be wrong. Germline V gene sequence: CDR1 SEHNR, CDR2 FQNEAQ (reference sequence). This CDR3 region has 15 residues. This chain's CDR3 is CASSLRAGPYNEQYF. CDR3 DNA: TGTGCCAGCAGCTTGCGTGCAGGGCCCTACAATGAGCAGTACTTC.

This clonotype was observed many times. The CDR3 DNA follows: TGCAGTGCAACACCCCTTCTTTTAGCGGGGGCCAAAAACATTCAGTACTTC. Its translation: CSATPLLLAGAKNIQYF. V usage is TRBV20-1 and J usage is TRBJ2-4; 8 bases are a match to TRBD2. The CDR3 covers 17 residues. The ends lost 6 bases at V and 1 base at J; junction bases unmatched: 14. From germline, CDR1 is DFQATT and CDR2 SNEGSKA (reference sequence).

This clonotype has a handful of counts. This sequence joins TRBV20-1 and TRBJ2-7; D may be TRBD1 (5 bases). CDR1 and CDR2 from the germline V gene are DFQATT and SNEGSKA (reference sequence). The V and J ends lost 3 bases and 6 bases respectively, with 12 bases between them. There are 12 residues in the CDR3. The CDR3 is CSARTVLSEQYF. CDR3 nucleotides: TGCAGTGCTAGGACAGTCCTCTCCGAGCAGTACTTC.

Remarks on this clonotype: One junction end does not reproduce the germline sequence, and a read error may be involved. The gene calls are TRBV28 and TRBJ2-7; D is ambiguous. The germline gives CDR1 MDHEN, CDR2 SYDVKM. This CDR3 is built from 12 residues. CDR3 bases: TGTGCCAGCAGCTCCATTCCCTACGAGCGGTACTTC. Protein product: CASSSIPYERYF.

The chain carries TRBV7-2 and TRBJ1-2; a possible D gene is TRBD1 (5 bases). The CDR3 length is 12 residues. Germline lookup yields CDR1 SGHTA and CDR2 FQGNSA. V lost 5 bases and J lost 6, with 10 bases in between. CDR3 protein: CASSLGPNGYTF. CDR3 DNA: TGTGCCAGCAGCCTGGGACCTAATGGCTACACCTTC.

The chain has TRBV6-5 and TRBJ2-7; weak D call: TRBD1 (5 bases). Germline-derived CDR1 and CDR2 are MNHEY and SVGAGI. The V gene lost 2 bases and the J gene lost 1 base, with 12 bases spanning the gap. This CDR3 is built from 15 residues. CDR3: CASSYAGQGSYEQYF. The CDR3 DNA sequence: TGTGCCAGCAGTTACGCCGGGCAGGGTTCCTACGAGCAGTACTTC.

V gene TRBV20-1 combines with J gene TRBJ2-3; 8 bases align to TRBD2. This CDR3 has 14 residues. V was clipped by 6 bases and J by 1 base; unmatched bases: 6. Germline V gene lookup returns CDR1 DFQATT and CDR2 SNEGSKA (reference sequence). The CDR3 coding sequence is TGCAGTGCCGCGGGAGGCGCGGGCACAGATACGCAGTATTTT. Its protein product is CSAAGGAGTDTQYF.

The chain links TRBV11-1 to TRBJ2-2; tentative D call: TRBD1 (7 bases). The V end was cut by 5 bases, the J end by 0 bases, with 13 bases between. The CDR3 length is 16 residues. Germline CDR1 reads SGHAT; CDR2 reads FQDESV (reference sequence). The CDR3 loop is CASSQGGMANTGELFF. CDR3 nucleotide sequence: TGTGCCAGCAGCCAGGGGGGCATGGCGAACACCGGGGAGCTGTTTTTT.

This clonotype occurred many times. J is TRBJ2-1 and V is TRBV15; no definite D call. Germline CDR1 and CDR2: LNHNV and YYDKDF (reference sequence). The V and J ends lost 0 bases and 8 bases respectively, with 11 bases between them. There are 14 residues in the CDR3. In DNA form, the CDR3 reads TGTGCCACCAGCAGAGATTACGATGGCGATGAGCAGTTCTTC. It encodes CATSRDYDGDEQFF.

As regards this clonotype: A much larger clone sits a single nucleotide away, making a read error possible. The chain is built from TRBV12-3 or TRBV12-4 and TRBJ1-1; a weak D match, TRBD1 (5 bases). CDR3 length: 14 amino acids. The CDR3 region is CVSSPGRLNTEAFF. DNA of the CDR3: TGTGTCAGCAGTCCGGGACGGTTGAACACTGAAGCTTTCTTT.

This clonotype was counted once. This chain links TRBV21-1 with TRBJ2-7; TRBD2 is the table's D call, not checked against the DNA. TRBV21-1 is a recognized pseudogene. The CDR3 sequence is 14 residues long. This CDR3 reads CASSMIAGTYEQYF. In DNA, the CDR3 is TGTGCCAGCAGCATGATAGCGGGAACGTACGAGCAGTACTTC.